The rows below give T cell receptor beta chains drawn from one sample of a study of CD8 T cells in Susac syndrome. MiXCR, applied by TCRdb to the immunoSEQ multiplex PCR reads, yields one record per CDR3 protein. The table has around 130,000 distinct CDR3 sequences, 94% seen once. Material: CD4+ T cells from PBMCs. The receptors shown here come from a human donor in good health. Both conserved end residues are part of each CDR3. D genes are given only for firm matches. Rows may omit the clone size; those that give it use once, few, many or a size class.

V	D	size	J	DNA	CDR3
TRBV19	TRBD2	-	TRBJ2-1	TGTGCCAGTAGTATTGCGGGGGGCCCCGGTGAGCAGTTCTTC	CASSIAGGPGEQFF
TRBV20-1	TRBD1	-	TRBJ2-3	TGCAGTGCTAGATCGGGACAGGGGGCAGATACGCAGTATTTT	CSARSGQGADTQYF
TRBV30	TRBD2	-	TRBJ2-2	TGTGCCTGGAGTGTTTTTACTAGCGGCACCGAGGAGCTGTTTTTT	CAWSVFTSGTEELFF
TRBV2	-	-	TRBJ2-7	TGTGCCAGCAAGGGAGACTACTACGAGCAGTACTTC	CASKGDYYEQYF
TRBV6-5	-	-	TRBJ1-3	TGTGCCAGCAGTGAACTCTCTGGAAACACCATATATTTT	CASSELSGNTIYF
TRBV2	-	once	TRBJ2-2	TGTGCCAGCAGTGAAGCTGGGAGTGAGAACACCGGGGAGCTGTTTTTT	CASSEAGSENTGELFF
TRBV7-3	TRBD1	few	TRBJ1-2	TGTGCCAGCAGCTCCGGACAGGGCTATGGCTACACCTTC	CASSSGQGYGYTF
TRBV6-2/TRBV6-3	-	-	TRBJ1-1	TGTGCCAGCAGTGAGGGGACAAGGAACACTGAAGCTTTCTTT	CASSEGTRNTEAFF
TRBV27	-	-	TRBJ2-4	TGTGCCAGCAGTCCCCTTATCCGGTCCAAAAACATTCAGTACTTC	CASSPLIRSKNIQYF
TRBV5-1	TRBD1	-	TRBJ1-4	TGCGCCAGCAGCCCCGGGACAGTAACTAATGAAAAACTGTTTTTT	CASSPGTVTNEKLFF
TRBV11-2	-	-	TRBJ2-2	TGTGCCAGCAGCTTAGGGAGTTGGGCGGGAACGAACACCGGGGAGCTGTTTTTT	CASSLGSWAGTNTGELFF
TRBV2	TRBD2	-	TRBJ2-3	TGTGCCAGCAGTGAAGCGAGGCGGGCCGGGAGGGATGCAGATACGCAGTATTTT	CASSEARRAGRDADTQYF
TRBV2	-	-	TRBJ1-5	TGTGCCAGCAGTGAACCGCCCCCAGGGGATCAGCCCCAGCATTTT	CASSEPPPGDQPQHF
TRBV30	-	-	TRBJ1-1	TGTGCCTGGAGTGGGTCCCTCACCGGCCCGTGGGCTGAAGCTTTCTTT	CAWSGSLTGPWAEAFF
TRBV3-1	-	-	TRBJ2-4	TGTGCCAGCAGCCAAGGAGGGGTCCAGGGGTTAGCCAAAAACATTCAGTACTTC	CASSQGGVQGLAKNIQYF
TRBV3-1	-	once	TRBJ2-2	TGTGCCAGCAGCCAAGGGGGGCAGAACACCGGGGAGCTGTTTTTT	CASSQGGQNTGELFF
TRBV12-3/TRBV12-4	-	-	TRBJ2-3	TGTGCCAGCTCCCTAGCTGGTTGGTCGGATACGCAGTATTTT	CASSLAGWSDTQYF
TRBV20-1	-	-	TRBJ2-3	TGCAGTGCTAGGGGGCCAGCAGATACGCAGTATTTT	CSARGPADTQYF
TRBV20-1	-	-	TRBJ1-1	TGCAGTGCACCGCAGGGTTTATCGTCTGAAGCTTTCTTT	CSAPQGLSSEAFF
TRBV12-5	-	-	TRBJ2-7	TGTGCTAGTGGTTTGGTACAATCGGGGATCCCCTACGAGCAGTACTTC	CASGLVQSGIPYEQYF
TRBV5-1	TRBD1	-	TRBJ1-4	TGCGCCAGCAGTACCGGGACAGCCACAACTAATGAAAAACTGTTTTTT	CASSTGTATTNEKLFF
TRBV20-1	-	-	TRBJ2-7	TGCAGTGCTAGAGCTCCGAGCTCCTACGAGCAGTACTTC	CSARAPSSYEQYF
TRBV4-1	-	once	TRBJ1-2	TGCGCCAGCAGCCAAGATGGGGTGGGCGGGAACTATGGCTACACCTTC	CASSQDGVGGNYGYTF
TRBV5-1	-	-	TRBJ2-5	TGCGCCAGCCAGATTGTCGGTAGCGAGACCCAGTACTTC	CASQIVGSETQYF
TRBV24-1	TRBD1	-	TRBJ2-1	TGTGCCACCAGTGCACCCCCCGGACAGGGACGCAATGAGCAGTTCTTC	CATSAPPGQGRNEQFF
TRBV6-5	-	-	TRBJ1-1	TGTGCCAGCAGTTCGCCCTCCTCGAACACTGAAGCTTTCTTT	CASSSPSSNTEAFF
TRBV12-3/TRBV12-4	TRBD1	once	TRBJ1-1	TGTGCCAGCAGTTTTTCTCCGGGACAGGGAGTGGCTGAAGCTTTCTTT	CASSFSPGQGVAEAFF
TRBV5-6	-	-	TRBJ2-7	TGTGCCAGCAGCCTTTACTACGAGCAGTACTTC	CASSLYYEQYF
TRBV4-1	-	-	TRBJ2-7	TGCGCCAGCAGCCAGTCCGGGACACTCGACTACGAGCAGTACTTC	CASSQSGTLDYEQYF
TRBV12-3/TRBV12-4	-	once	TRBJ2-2	TGTGCCAGCAGTTTATCTAGCCCGGACACCGGGGAGCTGTTTTTT	CASSLSSPDTGELFF
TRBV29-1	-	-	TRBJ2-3	TGCAGCGTTGGACTAGGGCAGCTCACAGATACGCAGTATTTT	CSVGLGQLTDTQYF
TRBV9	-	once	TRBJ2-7	TGTGCCAGCAGCGTAGCTAACCCGCCGGCCGAGCAGTACTTC	CASSVANPPAEQYF
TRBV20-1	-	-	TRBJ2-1	TGCAGTGCTAGAAAAGTTTCCCTTTACAATGAGCAGTTCTTC	CSARKVSLYNEQFF
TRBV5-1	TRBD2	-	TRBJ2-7	TGCGCCAGCAGCTTTAGCGGGAGGGCCGTAGAAGAGCAGTACTTC	CASSFSGRAVEEQYF
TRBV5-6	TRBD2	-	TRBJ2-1	TGTGCCAGCAGCTTGGTGCCTAGCGGGAGGGTCTCACATGAGCAGTTCTTC	CASSLVPSGRVSHEQFF
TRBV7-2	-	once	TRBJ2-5	TGTGCCAGCAGCTTGAACAGAGAATCTCAAGAGACCCAGTACTTC	CASSLNRESQETQYF
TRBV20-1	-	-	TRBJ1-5	TGCAGTGCTAGACCGGGGGGGGCATGGAGCAATCAGCCCCAGCATTTT	CSARPGGAWSNQPQHF
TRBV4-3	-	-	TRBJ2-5	TGCGCCAGCAGCCAAGACCGGCAAGGCGGGGAGACCCAGTACTTC	CASSQDRQGGETQYF
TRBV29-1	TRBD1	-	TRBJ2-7	TGCAGCGTCGGACAGGGTATAATCTACGAGCAGTACTTC	CSVGQGIIYEQYF
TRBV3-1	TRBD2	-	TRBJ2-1	TGCGCCAGCAGCCAAGACACGGCGGGAGGGAAGCAGTTCTTC	CASSQDTAGGKQFF
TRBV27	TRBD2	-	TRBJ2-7	TGTGCCAGCAGTGTTCGACTAGCGGGAGGCGAGCAGTACTTC	CASSVRLAGGEQYF
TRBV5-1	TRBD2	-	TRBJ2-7	TGCGCCAGCAGCTTGGTTTCTAGCGGGAGGTTGGCCTCCTACGAGCAGTACTTC	CASSLVSSGRLASYEQYF
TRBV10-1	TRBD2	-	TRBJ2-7	TGCGCCAGCCCACCGGGCGGGGGGAGCTCCTACGAGCAGTACTTC	CASPPGGGSSYEQYF
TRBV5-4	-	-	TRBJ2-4	TGTGCCAGCAGCCCGCCATCCGGTGAAAACATTCAGTACTTC	CASSPPSGENIQYF
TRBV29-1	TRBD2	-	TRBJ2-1	TGCAGCGTTGGCCCTAGACATAGCGGGAATAGCTCCTACAATGAGCAGTTCTTC	CSVGPRHSGNSSYNEQFF
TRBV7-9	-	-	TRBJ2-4	TGTGCCAGCAGCTTATCTGGGGGAGCAAACATTCAGTACTTC	CASSLSGGANIQYF
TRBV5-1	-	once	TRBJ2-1	TGCGCCAGCAGCTTGGCCCAATACAATGAGCAGTTCTTC	CASSLAQYNEQFF
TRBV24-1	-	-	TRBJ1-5	TGTGCCACCAGTGGGCAGGGTAATCAGCCCCAGCATTTT	CATSGQGNQPQHF
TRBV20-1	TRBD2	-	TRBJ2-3	TGCAGTGCGACCGGGACTAGCGGCATCACAGATACGCAGTATTTT	CSATGTSGITDTQYF
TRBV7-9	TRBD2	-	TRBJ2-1	TGTGCCAGCAGCTCCTTTGGGGGGGATGAGCAGTTCTTC	CASSSFGGDEQFF
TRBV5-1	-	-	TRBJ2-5	TGCGCCAGCAGCCGGGCCAGGGGAGAGACCCAGTACTTC	CASSRARGETQYF
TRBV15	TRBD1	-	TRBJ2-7	TGTGCCACCAGCAGAGGACAGGGCCTAGTGAACGAGCAGTACTTC	CATSRGQGLVNEQYF
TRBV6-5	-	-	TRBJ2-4	TGTGCCAGCAGTTACGCAAAAACACAAGGGACCGGCATTCAGTACTTC	CASSYAKTQGTGIQYF
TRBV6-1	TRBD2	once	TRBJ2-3	TGTGCCAGCAGTCAACGGACTAGCGGAATTAGCACAGATACGCAGTATTTT	CASSQRTSGISTDTQYF
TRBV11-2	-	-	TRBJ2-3	TGTGCCAGCAGCGCAGGAGAGGTCGGAGATACGCAGTATTTT	CASSAGEVGDTQYF